This T cell receptor (beta chain) was found in a study of early T cells in non-severe SARS-CoV-2 infection. The overall study: Chains stayed unpaired after sequencing of bulk RNA from unsorted whole blood. Study-level points and caveats: Private and CD4 specificities were missed by VDJdb matching, skewed to anti-spike CD8.

Germline lookup yields CDR1 LNHDA and CDR2 SQIVND (reference sequence). V lost 6 bases and J lost 1; bases outside the gene matches: 2. This CDR3 has 13 amino acids. This clonotype has only a few counts. Its antigen is undetermined. Separate cDNA molecules each had unique molecular identifiers attached to them. TCRdb re-analysed the 5' RACE reads in MiXCR, keeping a single row per CDR3 protein. Counted here are 40,000 to 55,000 distinct CDR3 sequences, about 6.5% occurring once; the ten biggest clones make up roughly 20%. The receptor's source is an adult who was a healthcare worker with PCR-confirmed SARS-CoV-2 infection or an uninfected control (not recorded which). Here the sequenced sample was whole blood, taken at baseline. The chain combines TRBV19 with TRBJ2-7; 8 positions match TRBD1. DNA of the CDR3: TGTGCCAGTAGCGACAGGGGATCCTACGAGCAGTACTTC. This codes for CASSDRGSYEQYF.